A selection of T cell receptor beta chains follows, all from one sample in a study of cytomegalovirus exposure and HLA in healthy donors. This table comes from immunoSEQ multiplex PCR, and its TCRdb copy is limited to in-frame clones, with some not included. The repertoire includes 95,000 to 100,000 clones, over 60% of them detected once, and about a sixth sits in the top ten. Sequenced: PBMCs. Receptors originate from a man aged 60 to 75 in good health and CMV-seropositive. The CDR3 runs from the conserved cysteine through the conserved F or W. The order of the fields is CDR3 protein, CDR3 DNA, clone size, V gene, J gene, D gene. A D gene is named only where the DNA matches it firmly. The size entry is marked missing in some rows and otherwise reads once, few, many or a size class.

CDR3 protein: CASSEGQAPLYEQYF
CDR3 DNA: TGTGCCAGCAGTGAAGGACAGGCTCCCCTATACGAGCAGTACTTC
clone size: .
V gene: TRBV2
J gene: TRBJ2-7
D gene: .

CDR3 protein: CASSLSRGMNTEAFF
CDR3 DNA: TGTGCCAGCAGTTTATCGAGAGGGATGAACACTGAAGCTTTCTTT
clone size: .
V gene: TRBV27
J gene: TRBJ1-1
D gene: .

CDR3 protein: CASSFQGMRSYEQYF
CDR3 DNA: TGTGCCAGTAGCTTCCAGGGGATGCGCTCCTACGAGCAGTACTTC
clone size: .
V gene: TRBV19
J gene: TRBJ2-7
D gene: .

CDR3 protein: CASSLTGGVDYGYTF
CDR3 DNA: TGTGCCAGCAGCTTAACAGGGGGGGTCGACTATGGCTACACCTTC
clone size: .
V gene: TRBV7-3
J gene: TRBJ1-2
D gene: .

CDR3 protein: CASSLASSNQPQHF
CDR3 DNA: TGTGCCAGCAGCTTGGCCTCTAGCAATCAGCCCCAGCATTTT
clone size: .
V gene: TRBV5-6
J gene: TRBJ1-5
D gene: .

CDR3 protein: CASRGERERDGYTF
CDR3 DNA: TGTGCCTCTCGCGGGGAGAGGGAACGCGATGGCTACACCTTC
clone size: .
V gene: TRBV10-3
J gene: TRBJ1-2
D gene: .

CDR3 protein: CASSYLGQGHGYTF
CDR3 DNA: TGTGCCAGCAGTTACCTTGGACAGGGACACGGCTACACCTTC
clone size: .
V gene: TRBV6-5
J gene: TRBJ1-2
D gene: TRBD1

CDR3 protein: CASSEQSGGSYNEQFF
CDR3 DNA: TGTGCCAGTAGTGAACAGTCCGGGGGGTCCTACAATGAGCAGTTCTTC
clone size: .
V gene: TRBV19
J gene: TRBJ2-1
D gene: TRBD2

CDR3 protein: CAIRAGSTDTQYF
CDR3 DNA: TGTGCCATCAGGGCAGGGAGCACAGATACGCAGTATTTT
clone size: .
V gene: TRBV10-3
J gene: TRBJ2-3
D gene: .

CDR3 protein: CASSSGTDYGYTF
CDR3 DNA: TGCGCCAGCAGTTCCGGGACAGACTATGGCTACACCTTC
clone size: .
V gene: TRBV5-1
J gene: TRBJ1-2
D gene: TRBD1

CDR3 protein: CASSVGAGEETQYF
CDR3 DNA: TGTGCCAGCAGCGTAGGCGCAGGGGAAGAGACCCAGTACTTC
clone size: .
V gene: TRBV9
J gene: TRBJ2-5
D gene: .

CDR3 protein: CASSLVGEGEQFF
CDR3 DNA: TGTGCCAGCAGCTTAGTGGGGGAGGGTGAGCAGTTCTTC
clone size: .
V gene: TRBV11-2
J gene: TRBJ2-1
D gene: TRBD2

CDR3 protein: CASSFPGLLGLHELFF
CDR3 DNA: TGTGCCAGCAGCTTCCCGGGACTCCTAGGCCTACATGAGCTGTTTTTT
clone size: .
V gene: TRBV11-2
J gene: TRBJ2-2
D gene: .

CDR3 protein: CASSNRVLAFF
CDR3 DNA: TGTGCCAGCAGCAACAGGGTACTAGCTTTCTTT
clone size: .
V gene: TRBV28
J gene: TRBJ1-1
D gene: .

CDR3 protein: CASTGQATYEQYF
CDR3 DNA: TGTGCCAGCACCGGACAGGCCACCTACGAGCAGTACTTC
clone size: .
V gene: TRBV2
J gene: TRBJ2-7
D gene: TRBD1

CDR3 protein: CASSVSRTGGHTEAFF
CDR3 DNA: TGCGCCAGCAGTGTTTCCCGGACAGGGGGTCACACTGAAGCTTTCTTT
clone size: .
V gene: TRBV10-1
J gene: TRBJ1-1
D gene: TRBD1

CDR3 protein: CASRGGGYQETQYF
CDR3 DNA: TGTGCCAGCAGGGGCGGGGGGTACCAAGAGACCCAGTACTTC
clone size: .
V gene: TRBV27
J gene: TRBJ2-5
D gene: TRBD2

CDR3 protein: CSVETGVGTEAFF
CDR3 DNA: TGCAGCGTTGAAACAGGTGTGGGAACTGAAGCTTTCTTT
clone size: .
V gene: TRBV29-1
J gene: TRBJ1-1
D gene: .

CDR3 protein: CASSQVQGINEQFF
CDR3 DNA: TGCGCCAGCAGCCAAGTGCAGGGTATCAATGAGCAGTTCTTC
clone size: .
V gene: TRBV4-1
J gene: TRBJ2-1
D gene: .

CDR3 protein: CASSLVGTGGAGANVLTF
CDR3 DNA: TGTGCCAGCAGCTTGGTTGGGACAGGGGGCGCAGGGGCCAACGTCCTGACTTTC
clone size: .
V gene: TRBV5-5
J gene: TRBJ2-6
D gene: TRBD1

CDR3 protein: CASRQGKRAGELFF
CDR3 DNA: TGTGCCAGCAGACAGGGGAAGAGGGCCGGGGAGCTGTTTTTT
clone size: .
V gene: TRBV6-5
J gene: TRBJ2-2
D gene: TRBD1

CDR3 protein: CASGSRAGSYEQYF
CDR3 DNA: TGTGCCAGCGGGTCACGAGCGGGGTCCTACGAGCAGTACTTC
clone size: .
V gene: TRBV6-5
J gene: TRBJ2-7
D gene: TRBD2

CDR3 protein: CASRDQGARETQYF
CDR3 DNA: TGTGCCAGTAGAGATCAGGGGGCCCGAGAGACCCAGTACTTC
clone size: .
V gene: TRBV19
J gene: TRBJ2-5
D gene: TRBD1

CDR3 protein: CASSKWDGSSYNSPLHF
CDR3 DNA: TGTGCCAGTAGTAAGTGGGACGGGAGCTCCTATAATTCACCCCTCCACTTT
clone size: .
V gene: TRBV19
J gene: TRBJ1-6
D gene: .

CDR3 protein: CASRSTSGGTGELFF
CDR3 DNA: TGTGCCAGCAGGTCGACTAGCGGGGGCACCGGGGAGCTGTTTTTT
clone size: .
V gene: TRBV6-1
J gene: TRBJ2-2
D gene: TRBD2

CDR3 protein: CASSPTGGGRSYEQYF
CDR3 DNA: TGTGCCAGCAGCCCTACAGGGGGTGGCCGCTCCTACGAGCAGTACTTC
clone size: .
V gene: TRBV5-4
J gene: TRBJ2-7
D gene: TRBD1

CDR3 protein: CASRLQGSNQPQHF
CDR3 DNA: TGTGCCAGCAGATTACAGGGGAGTAATCAGCCCCAGCATTTT
clone size: .
V gene: TRBV7-2
J gene: TRBJ1-5
D gene: TRBD1

CDR3 protein: CASSPRQVGNSPLHF
CDR3 DNA: TGTGCCAGCAGCCCACGACAGGTCGGCAATTCACCCCTCCACTTT
clone size: few
V gene: TRBV7-9
J gene: TRBJ1-6
D gene: .

CDR3 protein: CASRPEGTTDTQYF
CDR3 DNA: TGTGCCAGCAGACCGGAGGGGACCACAGATACGCAGTATTTT
clone size: .
V gene: TRBV28
J gene: TRBJ2-3
D gene: .

CDR3 protein: CASSLGTASYEQYF
CDR3 DNA: TGTGCCAGCAGCTTAGGGACAGCCTCCTACGAGCAGTACTTC
clone size: .
V gene: TRBV13
J gene: TRBJ2-7
D gene: .

CDR3 protein: CSAQEGNEKLFF
CDR3 DNA: TGCAGCGCACAGGAGGGGAATGAAAAACTGTTTTTT
clone size: few
V gene: TRBV29-1
J gene: TRBJ1-4
D gene: .

CDR3 protein: CASKKGSSGANVLTF
CDR3 DNA: TGTGCCAGCAAGAAAGGGAGCTCTGGGGCCAACGTCCTGACTTTC
clone size: .
V gene: TRBV6-1
J gene: TRBJ2-6
D gene: .

CDR3 protein: CASSLGTGGGYEQYF
CDR3 DNA: TGTGCCAGCAGCTTGGGGACAGGGGGCGGCTACGAGCAGTACTTC
clone size: .
V gene: TRBV5-6
J gene: TRBJ2-7
D gene: TRBD1

CDR3 protein: CASSLQRQPTWPDTQYF
CDR3 DNA: TGCGCCAGCAGCCTACAGCGACAGCCAACTTGGCCAGATACGCAGTATTTT
clone size: .
V gene: TRBV5-1
J gene: TRBJ2-3
D gene: .

CDR3 protein: CATSRDNSYEQYF
CDR3 DNA: TGTGCCACCAGCAGAGATAACAGCTACGAGCAGTACTTC
clone size: .
V gene: TRBV15
J gene: TRBJ2-7
D gene: .

CDR3 protein: CASSVLPGGQGAYEQYF
CDR3 DNA: TGTGCCAGCAGTGTCCTCCCCGGCGGACAGGGGGCCTACGAGCAGTACTTC
clone size: .
V gene: TRBV2
J gene: TRBJ2-7
D gene: TRBD1

CDR3 protein: CASYGSSYTF
CDR3 DNA: TGTGCCAGTTACGGTTCCAGCTACACCTTC
clone size: .
V gene: TRBV6-5
J gene: TRBJ1-2
D gene: .

CDR3 protein: CAIEGQGRKQYF
CDR3 DNA: TGTGCCATCGAAGGACAGGGCCGTAAGCAGTACTTC
clone size: .
V gene: TRBV10-3
J gene: TRBJ2-7
D gene: TRBD1

CDR3 protein: CASSQGTGIDNEQFF
CDR3 DNA: TGTGCCAGCAGCCAAGGGACAGGGATTGACAATGAGCAGTTCTTC
clone size: .
V gene: TRBV7-9
J gene: TRBJ2-1
D gene: TRBD1

CDR3 protein: CASSLSTGQANTEAFF
CDR3 DNA: TGCGCCAGCAGCCTAAGCACGGGACAGGCGAACACTGAAGCTTTCTTT
clone size: .
V gene: TRBV4-1
J gene: TRBJ1-1
D gene: TRBD1

CDR3 protein: CASSPRDRYYQPQHF
CDR3 DNA: TGTGCCAGCAGTCCGCGGGACAGATATTATCAGCCCCAGCATTTT
clone size: .
V gene: TRBV27
J gene: TRBJ1-5
D gene: TRBD1

CDR3 protein: CASSVGMGASYNEQFF
CDR3 DNA: TGTGCCAGCAGCGTGGGGATGGGGGCCTCCTACAATGAGCAGTTCTTC
clone size: .
V gene: TRBV9
J gene: TRBJ2-1
D gene: .

CDR3 protein: CSVTSGETQYF
CDR3 DNA: TGCAGTGTTACTAGCGGAGAGACCCAGTACTTC
clone size: once
V gene: TRBV20-1
J gene: TRBJ2-5
D gene: TRBD2

CDR3 protein: CASSPVQAVYNEQFF
CDR3 DNA: TGTGCCAGCTCACCGGTCCAGGCCGTCTACAATGAGCAGTTCTTC
clone size: .
V gene: TRBV18
J gene: TRBJ2-1
D gene: .